The 7 T cell receptor beta chains listed next were all sequenced from one sample in a study of STAT3 mutations in large granular lymphocyte leukemia. General observations from the study: At least one immunodominant TCR beta clonotype appeared in every T-cell large granular lymphocyte leukemia patient.

The protocol was immunoSEQ multiplex PCR, while the TCRdb copy is restricted to in-frame clones and leaves out a portion. The sample has around 29,000 clones; about 90% are singletons. For these receptors, no antigen is known. The sequenced sample consisted of peripheral blood mononuclear cells. The origin of the receptors is a man aged 60-69 years with T-cell large granular lymphocyte leukemia. Some clones in this sample may be carry-over from other donors' samples.

The chain combines TRBV15 with TRBJ2-7; possible D gene TRBD1, 5 bases. The V and J ends lost 3 bases and 3 bases respectively, with 15 bases between them. CDR1 and CDR2 (germline): LNHNV, YYDKDF (reference sequence). CDR3 length: 15 residues. The chain's CDR3 is CATSSLQVPGYEQYF. The CDR3 coding sequence is TGTGCCACCAGCAGCCTACAGGTTCCGGGCTACGAGCAGTACTTC.

The V gene is TRBV7-9, the J gene TRBJ2-5, with a possible D match to TRBD2 (6 bases). There are 16 residues in the CDR3. Germline V lookup: CDR1 SEHNR, CDR2 FQNEAQ (reference sequence). Trimming removed 6 bases from V and 1 base from J, with 18 bases in between. The CDR3 loop is CASSYLEGRGQETQYF. In DNA form, the CDR3 reads TGTGCCAGCAGTTACCTGGAGGGGCGCGGCCAAGAGACCCAGTACTTC.

The chain is built from TRBV7-2 and TRBJ1-2; TRBD1 is a possible D gene (5 bases). This CDR3 contains 14 residues. CDR1 is SGHTA, CDR2 FQGNSA, per germline. The V gene lost 1 base and the J gene lost 6 bases, with 12 bases spanning the gap. CDR3 protein: CASSLVTGGNGYTF. CDR3 DNA sequence: TGTGCCAGCAGCTTAGTCACAGGTGGGAATGGCTACACCTTC.

This chain joins TRBV2 and TRBJ2-1; 10 bases line up with TRBD1. V lost 8 bases and J lost 6; bases outside the gene matches: 13. The germline CDR1 and CDR2 sequences are SNHLY and FYNNEI. CDR3 length equals 16 residues. The CDR3 region is CASRRGPGQGSNEQFF. The DNA of the CDR3 is TGTGCCAGCCGTCGGGGACCGGGACAGGGGTCCAATGAGCAGTTCTTC.

The rearrangement links TRBV18 to TRBJ2-7; D could derive from TRBD1 or TRBD2 (5 bases each). Deletions cut 3 bases from V and 0 bases from J, with 12 bases between. The CDR3 runs to 15 residues. Per the germline V gene, CDR1 is KGHSH and CDR2 is LQKENI. CDR3 residues: CASSPPGRSSYEQYF. For the CDR3, the DNA is TGTGCCAGCTCACCGCCGGGACGGAGCTCCTACGAGCAGTACTTC.

J is TRBJ2-7 and V is TRBV14, with D unresolved. The CDR3 spans 15 residues. CDR1 and CDR2 (germline): SGHDN, FVKESK. V lost 0 bases and J lost 7, with 16 bases in between. CDR3 region: CASSQDDSRPGEQYF. The CDR3 DNA sequence: TGTGCCAGCAGCCAAGATGACTCGAGGCCTGGTGAGCAGTACTTC.

The J gene is TRBJ1-2, the V gene TRBV7-8, with D tentatively TRBD1 (6 bases). The CDR3 contains 13 residues. V gave up 4 bases and J gave up 8 bases, with 14 bases separating them. The germline V gene encodes CDR1 SGHVS and CDR2 FQNEAQ. CDR3 in DNA: TGTGCCAGCAGCTCTCTGGGGGCGCCGGGCTACACCTTC. It yields the protein CASSSLGAPGYTF. Full variable domain (missing parts from reference TRBV7-8 and TRBJ1-2): GAGVSQSPRYKVAKRGQDVALRCDPISGHVSLFWYQQALGQGPEFLTYFQNEAQLDKSGLPSDRFFAERPEGSVSTLKIQRTQQEDSAVYLCASSSLGAPGYTFGSGTRLTVV.